These 9 T cell receptor beta chains share one sample of origin, sequenced in a study of blood T cell repertoires in COVID-19. The data were produced by immunoSEQ multiplex PCR, yet TCRdb's version contains in-frame clones alone and is incomplete. Of some 260,000 clones listed, approximately 88% were seen once; the top ten hold around 6.5%. The sequenced sample was peripheral blood. Receptors were obtained from a young woman with COVID-19, enrolled during active disease.

The CDR3 DNA is TGTGCCAGCAGCTCAGGACAGGGGGTTTACAATGAGCAGTTCTTC. Translation: CASSSGQGVYNEQFF. The rearrangement uses TRBV5-5 and TRBJ2-1, with TRBD1 matching over 10 bases. Germline assignment: CDR1 SGHKS and CDR2 YYEKEE (reference sequence). The CDR3 contains 15 residues. Germline trimming cut 3 bases from V and 4 bases from J; bases unmatched to any gene: 4.

The chain recombines TRBV7-9 with TRBJ2-7, with TRBD1 matching 10 bases. V shed 1 base and J 5 bases; nucleotides not matched to a gene: 5. This CDR3 is built from 15 residues. CDR1 is SEHNR, CDR2 FQNEAQ, per germline (reference sequence). CDR3 sequence reads: CASSLGVTGGHEQYF. CDR3 DNA: TGTGCCAGCAGCTTAGGGGTGACAGGGGGCCACGAGCAGTACTTC.

A single count supports this clone. The CDR3 DNA sequence: TGTGCCAGCAGCAGAAGACTAGCCTATTCCTACAATGAGCAGTTCTTC. Its translation is CASSRRLAYSYNEQFF. The chain joins TRBV21-1 to TRBJ2-1; the tabulated D call, TRBD2, remains unverified against the DNA. TRBV21-1 is a recognized pseudogene. CDR3 length: 16 residues.

The V gene is TRBV15, the J gene TRBJ1-1; TRBD1 might be the D (5 bases). V lost 0 bases, J lost 2 bases, and 10 bases lay in between. Germline CDR1 is LNHNV and CDR2 is YYDKDF (reference sequence). This CDR3 is 15 amino acids long. The CDR3 DNA is TGTGCCACCAGCAGAGATGGTGGGGCCAACACTGAAGCTTTCTTT. This translates into CATSRDGGANTEAFF.

The gene calls are TRBV7-2 and TRBJ2-2; D remains unclear. The CDR3 length is 16 residues. The V and J ends lost 1 base and 2 bases respectively, with 11 bases between them. The V gene's germline CDR1 is SGHTA and CDR2 FQGNSA. This chain's CDR3 is CASSLVPPTNTGELFF. For the CDR3, the DNA is TGTGCCAGCAGCTTAGTCCCCCCTACTAACACCGGGGAGCTGTTTTTT.

The rearrangement links TRBV25-1 to TRBJ2-1, with D possibly matching TRBD1 (6 bases). The V gene's germline CDR1 is MGHDK and CDR2 SYGVNS. The CDR3 sequence is 17 residues long. Trimming stripped 2 bases from V and 0 bases from J, with 14 bases between. The CDR3 DNA reads as TGTGCCAGCAGTGAAGAGAACAGGGCCCTCTCCTACAATGAGCAGTTCTTC. Encoded protein: CASSEENRALSYNEQFF.

This clone has a handful of counts. This chain uses TRBV6-2 or TRBV6-3 with TRBJ1-1; 7 bases line up with TRBD1. Germline assignment: CDR1 MNHEY and CDR2 SVGEGT. With 2 bases clipped from V and 5 bases from J, the junction kept 8 bases outside the gene matches. The CDR3 sequence is 15 residues long. The CDR3 bases are TGTGCCAGCAGTTACGGGGAGACAGGGAAGACTGAAGCTTTCTTT. This codes for CASSYGETGKTEAFF.

The rearrangement joins TRBV18 to TRBJ2-1, with 12 bases that match TRBD1. The CDR3 is made up of 12 amino acids. CDR1 is KGHSH, CDR2 LQKENI, per germline. The junction had 2 bases not matched to a gene; V was cut back by 3 bases and J by 14 bases. CDR3 DNA: TGTGCCAGCTCACCCGGGACAGGGGGCGAGTTCTTC. This translates into CASSPGTGGEFF.

The gene calls are TRBV6-1 and TRBJ1-2, with D possibly matching TRBD1 (6 bases). V lost 0 bases, J lost 2 bases, and 19 bases lay in between. The V gene's germline CDR1 is MNHNS and CDR2 SASEGT. This CDR3 has 18 residues. DNA for the CDR3: TGTGCCAGCAGTGAAGCGCCGACAGGAGTAGGGGCCAACTATGGCTACACCTTC. This codes for CASSEAPTGVGANYGYTF.